This is a list of T cell receptor beta chains from one sample in a study of OX40 agonist ivuxolimab in advanced cancers. Clones were sequenced by immunoSEQ multiplex PCR, and TCRdb holds only the in-frame ones, with some missing. The sample gives 70,000 to 85,000 clones, about 92% of which show up once; around 5.1% is in the top ten. Sample: CD4+ or CD8+ T cells sorted from blood, taken in a trial of the OX40 agonist ivuxolimab. The receptors were gathered from an adult with an advanced solid tumor such as melanoma, head and neck, liver or kidney cancer. CDR3s include the opening cysteine and the closing phenylalanine or tryptophan. The D gene is left open where the match is weak. A clone size is listed for some rows: how often the clone was seen (once, few, many), or a class if it is expanded.

D: .; V: TRBV6-5; size: .; J: TRBJ2-1; DNA: TGTGCCAGCAGGACAAGACAAACCTACAATGAGCAGTTCTTC; CDR3: CASRTRQTYNEQFF
D: .; V: TRBV5-6; size: .; J: TRBJ2-7; DNA: TGTGCCAGCAGTTTGAACTACGAGCAGTACTTC; CDR3: CASSLNYEQYF
D: .; V: TRBV19; size: .; J: TRBJ1-3; DNA: TGTGCCAGTAACCGGGACACAAGCTCTGGAAACACCATATATTTT; CDR3: CASNRDTSSGNTIYF
D: TRBD1; V: TRBV28; size: .; J: TRBJ1-6; DNA: TGTGCCAGCAGAAGGGGGCGGTCACCCCTCCACTTT; CDR3: CASRRGRSPLHF
D: TRBD2; V: TRBV4-3; size: .; J: TRBJ2-3; DNA: TGCGCCAGCAGCCAAGGGGGTAGCGGGAGGGTCACAGATACGCAGTATTTT; CDR3: CASSQGGSGRVTDTQYF
D: .; V: TRBV11-3; size: once; J: TRBJ2-1; DNA: TGTGCCAGCAGCCCACGAGGTAGCCTCGTTGAGCAGTTCTTC; CDR3: CASSPRGSLVEQFF
D: .; V: TRBV5-1; size: .; J: TRBJ2-1; DNA: TGCGCCAGCAGCTTGGGGGAAGTGTACAATGAGCAGTTCTTC; CDR3: CASSLGEVYNEQFF
D: TRBD1; V: TRBV28; size: .; J: TRBJ1-2; DNA: TGTGCCAGCAGCCGGCACAGGGGTGCTAACTATGGCTACACCTTC; CDR3: CASSRHRGANYGYTF
D: TRBD2; V: TRBV5-4; size: .; J: TRBJ2-7; DNA: TGTGCCAGCAGCAGGACCGGGACTAGAAATCCGTACGAGCAGTACTTC; CDR3: CASSRTGTRNPYEQYF
D: .; V: TRBV19; size: .; J: TRBJ2-2; DNA: TGTGCCAGTAGTATAGGCCCCGACATCGGGGAGCTGTTTTTT; CDR3: CASSIGPDIGELFF